This TCR beta chain was documented in a study of post-analysis software for immune sequencing data. The TCR beta cDNA libraries carried unique molecular identifiers. TCRdb re-analysed the PCR reads in MiXCR, keeping a single row per CDR3 protein. This repertoire shows fewer than 850,000 distinct CDR3 sequences, approximately 44% found once; its top ten account for 4.9%. V lost 5 bases, J lost 5 bases, and 3 bases stayed unmatched. CDR1 is SQVTM and CDR2 is ANQGSEA in the germline V gene. CDR3 length: 13 amino acids. A word on this clonotype: Its antigen is still unknown.

Whole-study findings and limits: Relative to controls, patients had about 5 TRBV segments at higher frequency, with TRBV5-6, TRBV5-1 and TRBV20-1 among these.

This chain uses TRBV29-1 with TRBJ2-1, with 10 positions matching TRBD2. This TCR was recovered from a girl aged 5-17 years with multiple sclerosis. Specimen: blood. The CDR3 spells CSVRLAGHNEQFF. CDR3 DNA: TGCAGCGTTAGACTAGCGGGCCACAATGAGCAGTTCTTC.